This T cell receptor beta chain was identified in a study of siplizumab effects on memory and regulatory T cells. Study observations and caveats: Tregs that proliferated in siplizumab cultures did not have their suppressive function confirmed.

As to this clone: What it recognizes is unknown.

The data were produced by immunoSEQ multiplex PCR, yet TCRdb's version contains in-frame clones alone and is incomplete. The table lists more than 95,000 clones, roughly 94% of them singletons. The V gene lost 3 bases and the J gene lost 6 bases, with 18 bases spanning the gap. The CDR3 has 16 residues. In germline, CDR1 is SGHNT, CDR2 YYREEE (reference sequence). This clonotype originated in a human donor in good health. Sequencing was carried out using non-Treg CD4+ T cells sorted from blood. This chain joins TRBV5-4 and TRBJ2-2; D may be TRBD2 (6 bases). Written as DNA, the CDR3 is TGTGCCAGCAGCTCGCAACTAGCAGCAAGACCCGGGGAGCTGTTTTTT. Its protein product is CASSSQLAARPGELFF. The variable domain in full, completed from reference TRBV5-4 and TRBJ2-2, reads ETGVTQSPTHLIKTRGQQVTLRCSSQSGHNTVSWYQQALGQGPQFIFQYYREEENGRGNFPPRFSGLQFPNYSSELNVNALELDDSALYLCASSSQLAARPGELFFGEGSRLTVL.